These 13 T cell receptor beta chains share one sample of origin, sequenced in a study of T cells in Graves' hyperthyroidism and ophthalmopathy. Amplified TCR beta CDR3 regions came from RNA transcripts. The HTBI set primed first-round TCR CDR3 RT-PCR. From the multiplex PCR reads, TCRdb called clonotypes with MiXCR, one entry per CDR3 protein. The data contain 700,000 or so distinct CDR3 sequences, about 15% of them singletons. Specimen: blood. Source of these receptors: a man aged 18-30 years with Graves' hyperthyroidism.

In this sample, this clonotype turned up a few times. This rearrangement joins TRBV11-3 to TRBJ1-2; 8 bases map to TRBD1. With 6 bases clipped from V and 8 bases from J, the junction kept 5 bases outside the gene matches. The CDR3 has 12 amino acids. CDR1 SGHNT and CDR2 YENEEA come from the germline V gene. CDR3 bases: TGTGCCAGCAGGGGACAGGAGAACGGCTACACCTTC. As protein: CASRGQENGYTF.

J is TRBJ2-1 and V is TRBV19; D ambiguous. The V gene lost 0 bases and the J gene lost 4 bases, with 4 bases spanning the gap. The CDR3 sequence is 13 residues long. In germline, CDR1 is LNHDA, CDR2 SQIVND (reference sequence). DNA of the CDR3: TGTGCCAGTAGTATAGACGGGTACAATGAGCAGTTCTTC. Protein: CASSIDGYNEQFF.

This clonotype has only a few counts. The genes are TRBV12-3 or TRBV12-4 and TRBJ2-2; 7 bases match TRBD1. Losses at the gene ends were 4 bases for V and 0 bases for J; bases not matched to a gene: 11. This CDR3 spans 18 amino acids. Written as DNA, the CDR3 is TGTGCCAGCAGTTGGGGGACAGCCACCCCTGCGAACACCGGGGAGCTGTTTTTT. This translates into CASSWGTATPANTGELFF.

This clonotype has more than one count but fewer than ten. The chain recombines TRBV15 with TRBJ2-7, with 8 bases matching TRBD2. The CDR3 totals 15 residues. CDR1 LNHNV and CDR2 YYDKDF come from the germline V gene (reference sequence). V shed 5 bases and J 6 bases; nucleotides not matched to a gene: 12. In DNA, the CDR3 is TGTGCCACCAGCCAGAGGGTAGCGGGGTCGGGCGAGCAGTACTTC. This encodes CATSQRVAGSGEQYF.

This clonotype was found many times. The gene calls are TRBV28 and TRBJ2-3, with 10 bases fitting TRBD1. The V segment lost 5 bases and the J segment 5 bases; nucleotides outside the gene matches: 7. The germline CDR1 and CDR2 sequences are MDHEN and SYDVKM. CDR3 size: 15 residues. CDR3 DNA: TGTGCCAGCAGTGGCGGGACAGGGGCTGGAGATACGCAGTATTTT. Protein sequence: CASSGGTGAGDTQYF.

This clonotype was detected a few times. This sequence joins TRBV12-3 or TRBV12-4 and TRBJ2-5; weak D call: TRBD2 (7 bases). The CDR3 length is 15 residues. V lost 3 bases, J lost 4 bases, and 15 bases lay in between. The CDR3 here is CASSFWGGGGETQYF. CDR3 DNA: TGTGCCAGCAGTTTTTGGGGGGGCGGAGGAGAGACCCAGTACTTC.

V gene TRBV7-2 combines with J gene TRBJ2-7, with 8 positions matching TRBD1. Germline CDR1 is SGHTA and CDR2 is FQGNSA. The CDR3 totals 17 residues. J gave up 1 base and V 5 bases, and 13 bases lay outside the gene matches. CDR3 amino acids: CASSPGREQGGSYEQYF. CDR3 coding DNA: TGTGCCAGCAGCCCAGGGAGAGAACAGGGGGGATCCTACGAGCAGTACTTC.

V and J are TRBV5-1 and TRBJ2-3; D might be TRBD2 (6 bases). In germline, CDR1 is SGHRS, CDR2 YFSETQ. There are 17 residues in the CDR3. Between the trimmed V and J ends, which lost 0 bases and 2 bases, there was a span of 16 bases. CDR3 sequence (DNA): TGCGCCAGCAGCTTGGCCTTCGGGGGAACTTACACAGATACGCAGTATTTT. Translation: CASSLAFGGTYTDTQYF. The full variable domain, in which reference TRBV5-1 and TRBJ2-3 provide the parts outside the CDR3, is KAGVTQTPRYLIKTRGQQVTLSCSPISGHRSVSWYQQTPGQGLQFLFEYFSETQRNKGNFPGRFSGRQFSNSRSEMNVSTLELGDSALYLCASSLAFGGTYTDTQYFGPGTRLTVL.

This clonotype was observed a handful of times. The V gene is TRBV5-1, the J gene TRBJ2-1; the D gene could be TRBD1 or TRBD2 (5 bases each). This CDR3 is 16 amino acids long. The germline V and J ends were trimmed by 0 bases and 8 bases, with 18 bases remaining between them. Germline CDR1 SGHRS, CDR2 YFSETQ. CDR3 DNA sequence: TGCGCCAGCAGCTTGGAAGGGTCCAGGCTGGGGGATGAGCAGTTCTTC. This gives the protein CASSLEGSRLGDEQFF.

Turning to this clonotype: This CDR3 fails to terminate in the conserved phenylalanine or tryptophan, so it likely reflects a read error. The DNA is omitted, as the CDR3 cannot be located on it reliably, and the CDR3 follows TCRdb's listing. The rearrangement links TRBV3-1 to TRBJ2-5; the table gives TRBD2 as D, unverified against the DNA. CDR1 is LGHDT, CDR2 YNNKEL, per germline (reference sequence). The CDR3 comprises 16 residues, both ends counted. The CDR3 here is CASSHSSRRGQETRYL.

This chain links TRBV15 with TRBJ2-7; D might be TRBD1 (6 bases). V shed 4 bases and J shed 4 bases, with 14 bases lying between them. Germline assignment: CDR1 LNHNV and CDR2 YYDKDF (reference sequence). The CDR3 is made up of 14 amino acids. For the CDR3, the DNA is TGTGCCACCAGCACTGACAGGTTGTTTTACGAGCAGTACTTC. Translating gives CATSTDRLFYEQYF.

The J gene is TRBJ2-3, the V gene TRBV28; tentative D call: TRBD2 (6 bases). The CDR3 consists of 16 residues. Germline V gene sequence: CDR1 MDHEN, CDR2 SYDVKM. The V and J ends lost 4 bases and 1 base respectively, with 15 bases between them. DNA of the CDR3: TGTGCCAGCAGTTACCTTCTGGAGCGGGGCACAGATACGCAGTATTTT. Translation gives CASSYLLERGTDTQYF.

The genes are TRBV20-1 and TRBJ2-1, with D maybe TRBD2 (6 bases). V was clipped by 5 bases and J by 7 bases, with 15 bases between them. The CDR3 is made up of 13 amino acids. Germline V gene data show CDR1 as DFQATT and CDR2 as SNEGSKA (reference sequence). CDR3 DNA sequence: TGCAGTGCTGATGTAGCGGTGGGGAATGAGCAGTTCTTC. As protein: CSADVAVGNEQFF.